This is a list of T cell receptor beta chains from one sample in a study of blood T cells in healthy people across ages. TCRdb re-called the 5' RACE reads with MiXCR, one entry per CDR3 protein. The table shows around 940,000 distinct CDR3 sequences, with roughly half occurring only once. Material for sequencing was blood. These TCRs come from a woman aged 55-75 years in good health. Each CDR3 is given with its conserved first and last residue. The D gene is left open where the match is weak. Size is omitted from some rows. Given values are once, few, many or a class for expanded clones.

abundance,j_gene,d_gene,v_gene,CDR3aa,CDR3nt
-,TRBJ2-6,TRBD1,TRBV4-3,CASSQEQGAGANVLTF,TGCGCCAGCAGCCAAGAGCAGGGGGCTGGGGCCAACGTCCTGACTTTC
few,TRBJ2-1,TRBD2,TRBV11-2,CASSFQTSGYNEQFF,TGTGCCAGCAGCTTCCAGACTAGCGGTTACAATGAGCAGTTCTTC
-,TRBJ2-4,-,TRBV2,CASSETVLVKNIQYF,TGTGCCAGCAGCGAGACAGTCTTGGTCAAAAACATTCAGTACTTC
-,TRBJ2-2,TRBD2,TRBV10-3,CAISDPTSGRGELFF,TGTGCCATCAGTGACCCGACTAGCGGGAGGGGGGAGCTGTTTTTT
-,TRBJ1-2,TRBD1,TRBV7-3,CASSLTTGGAGYTF,TGTGCCAGCAGCTTGACTACAGGGGGCGCGGGCTACACCTTC
-,TRBJ2-3,TRBD1,TRBV10-3,CAISEDRGADTQYF,TGTGCCATCAGTGAGGACAGGGGGGCAGATACGCAGTATTTT
-,TRBJ2-7,-,TRBV5-1,CASSSTGFGEQYF,TGCGCCAGCAGCTCAACAGGGTTCGGCGAGCAGTACTTC
-,TRBJ2-3,TRBD2,TRBV25-1,CASSDTRDYTDTQYF,TGTGCCAGCAGTGATACCCGGGACTATACAGATACGCAGTATTTT
-,TRBJ1-4,-,TRBV25-1,CASRSGRGGEKLFF,TGTGCCAGTAGATCGGGCAGGGGAGGTGAAAAACTGTTTTTT
few,TRBJ2-1,-,TRBV29-1,CSGSGSYNEQFF,TGCAGCGGTAGCGGCTCCTACAATGAGCAGTTCTTC
few,TRBJ2-5,-,TRBV7-2,CASSFQRAEGETQYF,TGTGCCAGCAGCTTTCAGCGAGCGGAGGGTGAGACCCAGTACTTC
-,TRBJ1-1,-,TRBV4-2,CASSQGMGHPTEAFF,TGTGCCAGCAGCCAAGGGATGGGACACCCCACTGAAGCTTTCTTT
few,TRBJ2-3,TRBD2,TRBV6-5,CASSLLAGVPDTQYF,TGTGCCAGCAGCCTACTAGCGGGAGTACCAGATACGCAGTATTTT
few,TRBJ2-7,-,TRBV6-6,CASSYEGAYEQYF,TGTGCCAGCAGTTACGAGGGGGCCTACGAGCAGTACTTC
once,TRBJ2-6,-,TRBV5-1,CASSVEAVVNVLTF,TGCGCCAGCAGCGTGGAGGCAGTCGTAAACGTCCTGACTTTC
few,TRBJ1-2,-,TRBV12-3/TRBV12-4,CASRRSPDRRGGMGGYTF,TGTGCCAGCAGGCGTAGCCCTGACAGGCGTGGGGGCATGGGGGGCTACACCTTC